The entry that follows covers one TCR beta chain sequence. This clone occurred a few times. The antigen it recognizes is unknown. No much larger clonotype is one base removed from it; base qualities were not supplied. The CDR3 holds 14 amino acids from the cysteine to the phenylalanine. Only the CDR3 DNA is retained, 42 bases long and in frame from the first base. For this chain, trimming is 6 bases at the V end and 0 bases at the J end, and the number of junction bases without a gene match is 4. From a lookup of the germline V gene (reference sequence), CDR1 and CDR2 are MNHEY and SMNVEV. TCRbeta CDR3 regions were amplified from genomic DNA by means of the immunoSEQ Assay, a bias-controlled multiplex PCR. Per the authors' processing: The number of nucleated cells in each sample was estimated by amplification of reference gene primers within the assay. To quantify the absolute abundance of each unique TCRbeta CDR3 rearrangement, sequence reads were collapsed and filtered. Productive Simpson clonality was computed per sample as the square root of Simpson's diversity index over productive rearrangements. This is the immuneACCESS table as TCRdb keeps it, with only in-frame sequences that have V and J called. A part of the clones is gone; compared with another copy, unresolved V genes explain less than half, and the rest is unexplained. V, J and clone size derive from that table, while D and trimming were established from the DNA sequence. This sample holds about 160,000 clones; more than 65% were observed only once. In total, the top ten clones hold 8% to 8.5% of the sample.

At one collaborating source in Seattle, patients were enrolled during active infection and were followed longitudinally through the course of disease. Whole blood was collected in K2EDTA tubes by collaborating institutions according to the institutions' own protocols. For TCRbeta analysis, collaborator samples were shipped as frozen whole blood, as isolated PBMCs, or as DNA extracted from either sample type. The sample is drawn from a study of blood T cell repertoires in COVID-19 (dated by TCRdb to about 2020). In terms of the full investigation: Samples covering the acute and convalescent phases of COVID-19 were provided by collaborators in the United States, Italy and Spain. The prospective study material was composed of cDNA or gDNA derived from T cells, B-cell-depleted T cells, or PBMCs. Subjects who had been exposed to COVID-19, were actively infected with it, or had recovered from it provided the deeply sampled blood TCRbeta repertoires that made up the dataset. The repertoires were made available in a free public database intended to serve as a resource for research on the immune response to SARS-CoV-2. Samples came from the ongoing ImmuneRACE study (first 160 participants) plus 1,254 subjects from 6 global collaborators. Nearly every sample came with metadata listing a de-identified subject ID, COVID-19 status, age in years and sex. HLA class I and class II types, where available, came from metadata supplied by the sample provider rather than from assay-based typing.

The investigation overall reported the following: Clinical and demographic metadata were provided uncurated, with the amount varying by source and participant.

The chain is made from TRBV27 and TRBJ1-1; 7 bases in the junction line up with TRBD1. The source is a woman aged 60-75 years with COVID-19, enrolled during active disease. Material: peripheral blood. The CDR3 amino acid sequence is: CASRRQGMNTEAFF. The sequence in DNA is TGTGCCAGCAGAAGACAGGGAATGAACACTGAAGCTTTCTTT.